What follows are 3 T cell receptor beta chains derived from one specimen sequenced in a study of shared clonotypes between healthy human individuals. TCRdb's table, derived via immunoSEQ multiplex PCR, lists solely in-frame clones and lacks some. Among about 2.5 million clones listed, under 95% were seen once. The specimen was naive CD4+ T cells from PBMCs. Stated subset: CD45RA+ positively selected. Every receptor here comes from a man aged 18 to 30 in good health. Some clones in this sample may be carry-over from other donors' samples.

This clone showed up just once. The chain is built from TRBV20-1 and TRBJ2-3, with 9 positions matching TRBD1. The trim removed 7 bases at V and 10 bases at J, leaving 6 bases unmatched. The CDR3 loop spans 11 amino acids. The V gene's germline CDR1 is DFQATT and CDR2 SNEGSKA (reference sequence). The CDR3: CSVDRGTAQYF. DNA for the CDR3: TGCAGTGTAGACAGGGGGACGGCGCAGTATTTT.

The V gene is TRBV4-1, the J gene TRBJ2-7; 14 bases match TRBD2. CDR3 length equals 19 residues. Germline V gene lookup returns CDR1 MGHRA and CDR2 YSYEKL. Unmatched junction bases numbered 11, after V lost 1 base and J lost 3 bases. The CDR3 loop reads CASSQARLAGGRANYEQYF. The CDR3 DNA reads TGCGCCAGCAGCCAAGCGCGACTAGCGGGAGGGCGGGCCAACTACGAGCAGTACTTC.

This sequence joins TRBV7-3 and TRBJ2-6; 9 bases line up with TRBD1. This CDR3 is built from 14 residues. Per the germline V gene, CDR1 is SGHTA and CDR2 is FQGTGA. V lost 0 bases to trimming and J lost 19 bases; unmatched junction nucleotides: 10. The DNA for the CDR3 is TGTGCCAGCAGCTTAACGGGACAGGGCCCTACTAAAACTTTC. Amino acid sequence: CASSLTGQGPTKTF. Using reference TRBV7-3 and TRBJ2-6 for the parts outside the CDR3, the full variable domain is GAGVSQTPSNKVTEKGKYVELRCDPISGHTALYWYRQSLGQGPEFLIYFQGTGAADDSGLPNDRFFAVRPEGSVSTLKIQRTERGDSAVYLCASSLTGQGPTKTFGAGSRLTVL.